These 9 T cell receptor beta chains were sequenced from one sample in a study of T cell repertoires in cytomegalovirus infection. TCRdb reprocessed the reads with MiXCR, giving one entry per CDR3 protein. The data hold around 550,000 distinct CDR3 sequences, with 26% observed a single time. Sequenced: PBMCs. These receptors came from a human donor in good health (CMV status not recorded). Some clones in this sample may be carry-over from other donors' samples.

This clonotype has more than one count but fewer than ten. The chain joins TRBV19 to TRBJ1-1, with 9 bases that match TRBD1. CDR1 and CDR2 from the germline V gene are LNHDA and SQIVND (reference sequence). This CDR3 contains 12 residues. V was clipped by 5 bases and J by 11 bases; unmatched bases: 6. CDR3 sequence (DNA): TGTGCCAGTAGTCTACACAGGGGGCACGCTTTCTTT. Its protein is CASSLHRGHAFF.

This clonotype was picked up a small number of times. This sequence joins TRBV12-3 or TRBV12-4 and TRBJ2-5, with 11 bases that match TRBD2. Trimming removed 3 bases from V and 3 bases from J; junction bases left unmatched: 3. The CDR3 length is 15 residues. CDR3: CASSFSLAGEETQYF. CDR3 bases: TGTGCCAGCAGTTTCTCACTAGCGGGAGAAGAGACCCAGTACTTC.

This clonotype was picked up many times. The chain uses TRBV12-3 or TRBV12-4 and TRBJ1-5; D possibly corresponds to TRBD1 (6 bases). The V and J ends lost 0 bases and 4 bases respectively, with 13 bases between them. The CDR3 spans 16 residues. The CDR3 DNA reads as TGTGCCAGCAGTTTAGCAGGGGGAGAGCGGAATCAGCCCCAGCATTTT. This encodes CASSLAGGERNQPQHF.

This clonotype was counted between two and nine times. This sequence joins TRBV28 and TRBJ2-7, with 9 bases identical to TRBD1. Germline CDR1 and CDR2: MDHEN and SYDVKM. The CDR3 has 14 amino acids. The ends lost 4 bases at V and 5 bases at J; junction bases unmatched: 6. The DNA for the CDR3 is TGTGCCAGCAGTTCCGGGACAGGGCGGAACGAGCAGTACGTC. It encodes CASSSGTGRNEQYV.

This clonotype was seen a handful of times. The V gene is TRBV27, the J gene TRBJ2-7; TRBD1 matches at 7 bases. CDR1 is MNHEY, CDR2 SMNVEV, per germline (reference sequence). This CDR3 region has 18 residues. Trimming took 5 bases from V and 4 from J; bases not matched to a gene: 20. CDR3 coding DNA: TGTGCCAGCAGTAAAGCCCCTCCCTTTCCGGGACAGTCATACGAGCAGTACTTC. Encoded protein: CASSKAPPFPGQSYEQYF.

This clonotype was recorded a few times. The chain couples TRBV7-2 to TRBJ2-1; D ambiguous. The CDR3 length is 14 residues. The V end was cut by 1 base, the J end by 4 bases, with 8 bases between. Per the germline V gene, CDR1 is SGHTA and CDR2 is FQGNSA. CDR3: CASSLGVGYNEQFF. The DNA of the CDR3 is TGTGCCAGCAGCTTAGGAGTGGGATACAATGAGCAGTTCTTC.

V gene TRBV29-1 combines with J gene TRBJ2-1; 9 nucleotides align to TRBD2. The V segment lost 4 bases and the J segment 6 bases; nucleotides outside the gene matches: 7. The CDR3 sequence is 14 residues long. The germline gives CDR1 SQVTM, CDR2 ANQGSEA. The DNA for the CDR3 is TGCAGCGTTGGTAGCGGGAGCCGGGGCAATGAGCAGTTCTTC. Encoded protein: CSVGSGSRGNEQFF.

This clonotype came up a few times. This chain uses TRBV14 with TRBJ2-2; D is unclear. Germline V gene sequence: CDR1 SGHDN, CDR2 FVKESK. Trimming removed 0 bases from V and 1 base from J, with 15 bases in between. CDR3 length: 18 amino acids. CDR3 in amino acids: CASSQERTYSRNTGELFF. The CDR3 DNA sequence: TGTGCCAGCAGCCAAGAAAGGACCTATAGCAGGAACACCGGGGAGCTGTTTTTT.

This clonotype was recorded a few times. The rearrangement links TRBV14 to TRBJ2-5; 10 bases line up with TRBD2. The length of the CDR3 is 15 residues. The trim removed 2 bases at V and 5 bases at J, leaving 5 bases unmatched. Germline-derived CDR1 and CDR2 are SGHDN and FVKESK. DNA of the CDR3: TGTGCCAGCAGCCAAATTCTAGCGGGGGTGGAGACCCAGTACTTC. It codes for CASSQILAGVETQYF.